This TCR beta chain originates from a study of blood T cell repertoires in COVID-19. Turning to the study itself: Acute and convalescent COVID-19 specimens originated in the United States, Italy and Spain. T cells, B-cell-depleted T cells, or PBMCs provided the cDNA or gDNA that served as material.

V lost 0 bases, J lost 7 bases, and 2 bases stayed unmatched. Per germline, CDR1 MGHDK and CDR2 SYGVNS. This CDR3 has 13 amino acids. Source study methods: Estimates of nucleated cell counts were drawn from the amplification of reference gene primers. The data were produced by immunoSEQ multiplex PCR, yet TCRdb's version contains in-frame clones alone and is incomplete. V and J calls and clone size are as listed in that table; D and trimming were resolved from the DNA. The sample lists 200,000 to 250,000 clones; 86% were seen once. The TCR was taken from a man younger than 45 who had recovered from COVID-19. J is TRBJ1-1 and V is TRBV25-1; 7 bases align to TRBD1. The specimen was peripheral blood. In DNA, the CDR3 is TGTGCCAGCAGTGAATATAGGGACAGTGAAGCTTTCTTT. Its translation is CASSEYRDSEAFF.